Listed below are T cell receptor beta chains from one sample, sequenced in a study of identical twins. TCRdb re-called the 5' RACE reads through MiXCR, storing one row per CDR3 protein. The sample has roughly 1,500,000 distinct CDR3 sequences, about 32% seen once. Sequenced input: cord blood. Receptors originate from a newborn girl in good health. Each CDR3 is given with its conserved first and last residue. D genes are given only for firm matches. Rows give clone size only sometimes, using once, few, many, or a class for an expanded clone.

16	TRBD1	TRBV28	TRBJ2-2	few	CASSSRDRGLIGELFF	TGTGCCAGCAGTTCCCGGGACAGGGGGTTAATCGGGGAGCTGTTTTTT
15	TRBD2	TRBV29-1	TRBJ2-7	.	CSVDRGGPGIYEQYF	TGCAGCGTTGATCGGGGGGGGCCAGGGATCTACGAGCAGTACTTC
12	TRBD1	TRBV9	TRBJ2-1	.	CASSVVGQGQFF	TGTGCCAGCAGCGTAGTGGGACAGGGGCAGTTCTTC
13	TRBD1	TRBV20-1	TRBJ1-2	many	CSARPDRVDGYTF	TGCAGTGCTAGACCAGACAGGGTTGATGGCTACACCTTC
17	.	TRBV20-1	TRBJ2-6	.	CSAQEDSLISGANVLTF	TGCAGTGCGCAAGAGGACAGCCTTATCTCTGGGGCCAACGTCCTGACTTTC
12	.	TRBV28	TRBJ2-5	few	CAGQGAQETQYF	TGTGCGGGTCAGGGTGCCCAAGAGACCCAGTACTTC
15	.	TRBV7-2	TRBJ1-1	.	CASSLVFPGVTEAFF	TGTGCCAGCAGCTTAGTTTTTCCGGGGGTCACTGAAGCTTTCTTT
16	TRBD2	TRBV5-6	TRBJ2-3	.	CASSLAGRGYTDTQYF	TGTGCCAGCAGCTTGGCGGGGCGGGGGTACACAGATACGCAGTATTTT
15	TRBD2	TRBV5-1	TRBJ2-1	many	CASSFTSGSYNEQFF	TGTGCCAGCAGCTTTACTAGCGGCTCCTACAATGAGCAGTTCTTC
15	.	TRBV27	TRBJ2-1	.	CASSLYYGVSNEQFF	TGTGCCAGCAGTTTATACTACGGGGTCTCCAATGAGCAGTTCTTC
14	.	TRBV28	TRBJ2-7	.	CASSPGSPLLEQYF	TGTGCCAGCAGCCCGGGCAGTCCCCTCCTCGAGCAGTACTTC
14	TRBD1	TRBV7-2	TRBJ2-7	few	CASRAWTGGYEQYF	TGTGCCAGCAGAGCCTGGACAGGCGGCTACGAGCAGTACTTC
15	.	TRBV28	TRBJ2-5	.	CASSLPDRYQETQYF	TGTGCCAGCAGTTTACCTGACAGGTACCAAGAGACCCAGTACTTC
18	.	TRBV6-2/TRBV6-3	TRBJ2-3	few	CASSFRQGGATSTDTQYF	TGTGCCAGCAGTTTTCGACAGGGAGGAGCGACTAGCACAGATACGCAGTATTTT
17	TRBD2	TRBV5-1	TRBJ2-3	few	CASSSETGLAATDTQYF	TGCGCCAGCAGCTCAGAAACGGGACTAGCGGCCACAGATACGCAGTATTTT
14	TRBD2	TRBV4-2	TRBJ2-7	.	CASSQRETSYEQYF	TGTGCCAGCAGCCAGCGGGAGACATCCTACGAGCAGTACTTC
12	.	TRBV29-1	TRBJ2-7	.	CSDDGEGYEQYF	TGCAGCGACGACGGGGAAGGCTACGAGCAGTACTTC
12	.	TRBV28	TRBJ2-1	.	CASSLDRETQFF	TGTGCCAGCAGTTTGGATCGAGAGACCCAGTTCTTC
16	.	TRBV5-1	TRBJ2-3	.	CASSLIHRALTDTQYF	TGCGCCAGCAGCTTGATACACAGGGCCCTCACAGATACGCAGTATTTT
13	.	TRBV18	TRBJ2-3	.	CASSPPVLDTQYF	TGTGCCAGCTCACCACCGGTCTTGGATACGCAGTATTTT
17	TRBD2	TRBV18	TRBJ2-5	.	CASSPRRTRYPQETQYF	TGTGCCAGCTCACCACGACGGACTAGGTATCCCCAAGAGACCCAGTACTTC
14	.	TRBV20-1	TRBJ2-5	few	CSVQKSGELNEQYF	TGCAGTGTCCAAAAGTCGGGAGAACTCAATGAGCAGTACTTC
13	.	TRBV19	TRBJ2-7	few	CASSIDSTYEQYF	TGTGCCAGTAGTATCGACAGTACCTACGAGCAGTACTTC
14	TRBD2	TRBV7-2	TRBJ2-4	few	CASSPRERKNIQYF	TGTGCCAGCAGCCCGCGGGAGCGGAAAAACATTCAGTACTTC
13	.	TRBV6-4	TRBJ2-7	.	CASRGATFYEQYF	TGTGCCAGCAGGGGGGCAACTTTCTACGAGCAGTACTTC
13	.	TRBV4-1	TRBJ1-1	.	CASSSTPVGKAFF	TGCGCCAGCAGCTCAACCCCGGTTGGGAAAGCTTTCTTT
14	.	TRBV6-1	TRBJ2-7	few	CASSPLSGPDEQYF	TGTGCCAGCAGTCCTCTCTCGGGGCCAGACGAGCAGTACTTC
11	TRBD1	TRBV20-1	TRBJ1-2	.	CSAYDRGGYTF	TGCAGTGCTTACGACAGGGGAGGCTACACCTTC
20	TRBD2	TRBV6-5	TRBJ2-4	.	CASSWGTRGRAGSAKNIQYF	TGTGCCAGCAGTTGGGGGACTAGAGGGAGGGCGGGTTCAGCCAAAAACATTCAGTACTTC
16	TRBD2	TRBV5-1	TRBJ2-5	once	CASSFSGRASAYERYF	TGCGCCAGCAGCTTTTCCGGGAGGGCTTCCGCCTACGAGCGGTACTTC
15	TRBD1	TRBV5-6	TRBJ1-1	.	CASRTRGDRNTEAFF	TGTGCCAGCAGAACCAGGGGGGACAGGAACACTGAAGCTTTCTTT
17	TRBD1	TRBV4-2	TRBJ1-6	.	CASSPKGQSSYNSPLHF	TGTGCCAGCAGCCCCAAGGGACAGAGCTCCTATAATTCACCCCTCCACTTT
16	TRBD1	TRBV7-9	TRBJ2-7	few	CASSSSDRGDSYEQYF	TGTGCCAGCAGCTCTAGCGACAGGGGGGACTCCTACGAGCAGTACTTC
14	TRBD1	TRBV6-6	TRBJ1-2	few	CASSRTGGEYGYTF	TGTGCCAGCAGTCGGACAGGGGGCGAGTATGGCTACACCTTC
15	.	TRBV11-1	TRBJ2-5	few	CASSEISEVGETQYF	TGTGCCAGCAGCGAGATTTCGGAGGTGGGGGAGACCCAGTACTTC
14	.	TRBV19	TRBJ2-1	.	CASSIEGSGNEQFF	TGTGCCAGTAGTATAGAGGGGAGCGGCAATGAGCAGTTCTTC
14	.	TRBV29-1	TRBJ2-1	.	CSEKGLGRYNEQFF	TGCAGCGAGAAGGGACTGGGGAGGTACAATGAGCAGTTCTTC
12	.	TRBV3-1	TRBJ2-7	few	CASSRTANEQYF	TGTGCCAGCAGCCGTACAGCTAACGAGCAGTACTTC
13	.	TRBV14	TRBJ2-1	.	CASSQEWGREQFF	TGTGCCAGCAGCCAAGAATGGGGGCGTGAGCAGTTCTTC
14	TRBD2	TRBV28	TRBJ2-1	.	CASSLAWEGFEQFF	TGTGCCAGCAGTCTCGCGTGGGAGGGCTTCGAGCAGTTCTTC
17	.	TRBV27	TRBJ2-1	once	CASSLFSAGGSYNEQSF	TGTGCCAGCAGTTTATTTAGCGCCGGGGGCTCCTACAATGAGCAGTCCTTC
14	.	TRBV20-1	TRBJ2-7	.	CSARILLAHYEQYF	TGCAGTGCTAGAATTCTTCTAGCCCACTACGAGCAGTACTTC
16	TRBD2	TRBV3-1	TRBJ2-7	.	CASSQVPLAGYNEQYF	TGTGCCAGCAGCCAAGTACCTCTAGCGGGATACAATGAGCAGTACTTC
15	TRBD1	TRBV10-3	TRBJ1-1	.	CAISDAGGMNTEAFF	TGTGCCATCAGTGATGCAGGGGGAATGAACACTGAAGCTTTCTTT
14	TRBD2	TRBV29-1	TRBJ2-3	few	CSVVPPSGLREQYF	TGCAGCGTTGTGCCCCCTAGCGGGTTACGGGAACAGTATTTT
16	TRBD2	TRBV10-2	TRBJ2-3	few	CASRTSGFAGTDTQYF	TGCGCCAGCAGAACTAGCGGGTTCGCGGGCACAGATACGCAGTATTTT
16	TRBD2	TRBV3-1	TRBJ2-1	.	CASSRRGGEGVDEQFF	TGTGCCAGCAGTCGAAGGGGCGGGGAGGGAGTGGATGAGCAGTTCTTC
14	TRBD1	TRBV5-1	TRBJ1-1	many	CASSSGQGNTEAFF	TGTGCCAGCAGCTCGGGACAGGGGAACACTGAAGCTTTCTTT